These 8 T cell receptor beta chains share one sample of origin, sequenced in a study of T cell changes during pregnancy in multiple sclerosis. Data came from immunoSEQ multiplex PCR; TCRdb stores just in-frame clones and leaves some out. Of around 100,000 clones listed, roughly 92% are singletons. The source was peripheral blood, collected after pregnancy. Receptors originate from a female donor with multiple sclerosis, enrolled in a pregnancy study.

V gene TRBV27 combines with J gene TRBJ1-6; possible D gene TRBD1, 5 bases. Looked up from germline, CDR1 is MNHEY and CDR2 is SMNVEV (reference sequence). The CDR3 is made up of 14 amino acids. V gave up 4 bases and J gave up 9 bases, with 13 bases separating them. This chain's CDR3 is CASSSSGGGSPLHF. In nucleotides, the CDR3 is TGTGCCAGCAGTTCCAGCGGGGGGGGTTCACCCCTCCACTTT.

The rearrangement joins TRBV6-6 to TRBJ1-4, with unresolved D. Germline CDR1 is MNHNY and CDR2 is SVGAGI (reference sequence). The CDR3 has 14 amino acids. V was cut by 6 bases and J by 3 bases, with 11 bases left in between. The CDR3 sequence: CASSHMRANEKLFF. The CDR3, as DNA: TGTGCCAGCAGCCATATGCGTGCTAATGAAAAACTGTTTTTT.

This chain joins TRBV7-9 and TRBJ2-1; TRBD2 aligns across 10 bases. Losses at the gene ends were 5 bases for V and 4 bases for J; bases not matched to a gene: 5. From germline, CDR1 is SEHNR and CDR2 FQNEAQ (reference sequence). The CDR3 loop spans 15 amino acids. The CDR3 reads CASSHSSGGYNEQFF. The CDR3 DNA follows: TGTGCCAGCAGCCATTCTAGCGGGGGTTACAATGAGCAGTTCTTC.

CDR3 in DNA: TGTGCCAGCAGCGTAGAAGCGGTCTCGAACACTGAAGCTTTCTTT. Translated: CASSVEAVSNTEAFF. The J gene is TRBJ1-1, the V gene TRBV9, with D hard to call. Germline CDR1 SGDLS, CDR2 YYNGEE. V gave up 0 bases and J gave up 1 base, with 10 bases separating them. The CDR3 covers 15 residues.

The CDR3 coding sequence is TGTGCCAGCAGTTCTAGCGGGGGGGCTCTGGAGACCCAGTACTTC. Encoded protein: CASSSSGGALETQYF. The rearrangement links TRBV9 to TRBJ2-5; 12 positions agree with TRBD2. Germline V CDR1 and CDR2: SGDLS, YYNGEE. The trim removed 5 bases at V and 5 bases at J, leaving 7 bases unmatched. The CDR3 has 15 amino acids.

This clone was counted only a few times. V gene TRBV11-3 combines with J gene TRBJ1-1; D possibly corresponds to TRBD1 (5 bases). Between the trimmed V and J ends, which lost 7 bases and 1 base, there was a span of 13 bases. Germline values: CDR1 SGHNT, CDR2 YENEEA. This CDR3 region has 14 residues. The CDR3 reads CASTSGGRNTEAFF. The DNA for the CDR3 is TGTGCCAGCACCTCGGGGGGACGGAACACTGAAGCTTTCTTT. Full variable domain (rest looked up from reference TRBV11-3 and TRBJ1-1): EAGVVQSPRYKIIEKKQPVAFWCNPISGHNTLYWYLQNLGQGPELLIRYENEEAVDDSQLPKDRFSAERLKGVDSTLKIQPAELGDSAVYLCASTSGGRNTEAFFGQGTRLTVV.

The chain links TRBV19 to TRBJ2-3, with D perhaps matching TRBD2 (6 bases). In germline, CDR1 is LNHDA, CDR2 SQIVND (reference sequence). CDR3 length: 14 amino acids. Trimming pared 5 bases from V and 2 bases from J, leaving 11 bases between. The CDR3 reads CASSWDFNTDTQYF. The CDR3 coding sequence is TGTGCCAGTAGTTGGGACTTTAACACAGATACGCAGTATTTT. Using reference TRBV19 and TRBJ2-3 for the parts outside the CDR3, the full variable domain is DGGITQSPKYLFRKEGQNVTLSCEQNLNHDAMYWYRQDPGQGLRLIYYSQIVNDFQKGDIAEGYSVSREKKESFPLTVTSAQKNPTAFYLCASSWDFNTDTQYFGPGTRLTVL.

The CDR3 sequence is CASSFSSGDLDTQYF. Here the CDR3 DNA reads TGTGCCAGCAGCTTTTCTAGCGGGGACTTAGATACGCAGTATTTT. The V gene is TRBV7-8, the J gene TRBJ2-3; 9 bases are shared with TRBD2. V dropped 3 bases and J dropped 5; count of bases not matched to a gene: 6. Germline CDR1 and CDR2: SGHVS and FQNEAQ. CDR3 length: 15 residues.